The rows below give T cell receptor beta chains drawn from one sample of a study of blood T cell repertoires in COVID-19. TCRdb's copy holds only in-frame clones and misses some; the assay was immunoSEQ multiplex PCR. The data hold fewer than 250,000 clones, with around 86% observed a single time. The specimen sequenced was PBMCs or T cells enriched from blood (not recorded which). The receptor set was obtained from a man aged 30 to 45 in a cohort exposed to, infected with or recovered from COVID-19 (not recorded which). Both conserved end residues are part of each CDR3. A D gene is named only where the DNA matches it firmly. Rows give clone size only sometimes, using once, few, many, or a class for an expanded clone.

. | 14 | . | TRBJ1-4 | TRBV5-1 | CASSLSATNEKLFF | TGCGCCAGCAGCTTATCTGCAACTAATGAAAAACTGTTTTTT
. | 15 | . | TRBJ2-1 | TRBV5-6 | CASSPRGWGFNEQFF | TGTGCCAGCAGCCCAAGGGGGTGGGGGTTTAATGAGCAGTTCTTC
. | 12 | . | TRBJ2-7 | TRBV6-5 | CATHGLQNEQYF | TGTGCCACCCATGGGCTTCAAAACGAGCAGTACTTC
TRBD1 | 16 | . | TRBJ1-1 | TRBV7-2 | CASSLAVGQGSTEAFF | TGTGCCAGCAGCTTAGCCGTGGGACAGGGTTCCACTGAAGCTTTCTTT
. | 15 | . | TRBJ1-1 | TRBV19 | CASSKNEGVGTEAFF | TGTGCCAGTAGTAAGAACGAGGGGGTCGGCACTGAAGCTTTCTTT
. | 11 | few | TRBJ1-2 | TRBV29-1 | CSATRGYRYTF | TGCAGCGCCACACGGGGGTATCGCTACACCTTC
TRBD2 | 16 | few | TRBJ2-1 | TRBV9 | CASSVVPAGGLGEQFF | TGTGCCAGCAGCGTAGTCCCAGCGGGAGGATTGGGTGAGCAGTTCTTC
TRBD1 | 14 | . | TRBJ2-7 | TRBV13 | CASSLPGGSYEQYF | TGTGCCAGCAGCTTACCAGGGGGATCCTACGAGCAGTACTTC
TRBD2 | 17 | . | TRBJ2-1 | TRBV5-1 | CASSLETSGSSYNEQFF | TGCGCCAGCAGCTTGGAGACTAGCGGGAGCTCCTACAATGAGCAGTTCTTC
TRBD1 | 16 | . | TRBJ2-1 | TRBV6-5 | CASSYASGTGYNEQFF | TGTGCCAGCAGTTACGCCTCCGGGACAGGGTACAATGAGCAGTTCTTC
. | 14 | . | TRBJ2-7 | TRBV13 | CASSEGHTRHEQYF | TGTGCCAGCAGCGAGGGCCATACCCGTCACGAGCAGTACTTC
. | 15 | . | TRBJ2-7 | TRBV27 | CASSPTGSSSYEQYF | TGTGCCAGCAGTCCTACTGGGAGTAGCTCCTACGAGCAGTACTTC
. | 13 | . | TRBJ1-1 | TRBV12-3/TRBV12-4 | CASSLGSSTEAFF | TGTGCCAGCAGTTTAGGGAGTTCGACTGAAGCTTTCTTT
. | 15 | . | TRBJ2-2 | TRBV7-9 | CASRTDSPNTGELFF | TGTGCCAGCAGGACGGACAGCCCCAACACCGGGGAGCTGTTTTTT
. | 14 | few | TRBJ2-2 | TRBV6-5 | CASRAGSTAGELFF | TGTGCCAGCAGGGCCGGGAGCACAGCCGGGGAGCTGTTTTTT
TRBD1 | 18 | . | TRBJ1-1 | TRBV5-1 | CASSWRDRGDIRATEAFF | TGCGCCAGCAGCTGGCGGGACAGGGGAGATATTCGTGCCACTGAAGCTTTCTTT
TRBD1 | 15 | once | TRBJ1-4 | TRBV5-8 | CASSFGQGINEKLFF | TGTGCCAGCAGCTTTGGACAGGGTATTAATGAAAAACTGTTTTTT
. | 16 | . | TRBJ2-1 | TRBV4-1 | CASSRESGPPVNEQFF | TGCGCCAGCAGCAGAGAAAGCGGGCCCCCCGTCAATGAGCAGTTCTTC
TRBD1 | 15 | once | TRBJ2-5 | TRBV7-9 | CASSLLGQGLETQYF | TGTGCCAGCAGCTTATTGGGACAGGGCCTAGAGACCCAGTACTTC
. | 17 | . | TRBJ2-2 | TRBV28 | CASSSLPGHSNTGELFF | TGTGCCAGCAGTTCCCTGCCGGGACACTCGAACACCGGGGAGCTGTTTTTT
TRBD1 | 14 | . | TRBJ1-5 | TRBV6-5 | CASSQNRGGQPQHF | TGTGCCAGCAGTCAGAACAGGGGAGGTCAGCCCCAGCATTTT
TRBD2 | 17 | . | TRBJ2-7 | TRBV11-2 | CASSLGVGRSSPYEQYF | TGTGCCAGCAGCTTAGGGGTCGGGAGGTCGTCCCCCTACGAGCAGTACTTC
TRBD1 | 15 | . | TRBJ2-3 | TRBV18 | CASSPRTGGADTQYF | TGTGCCAGCTCACCCCGGACAGGGGGCGCGGATACGCAGTATTTT
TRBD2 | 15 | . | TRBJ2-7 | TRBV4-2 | CASSSIAGGGGEQYF | TGTGCCAGCAGCTCCATAGCGGGAGGCGGGGGCGAGCAGTACTTC
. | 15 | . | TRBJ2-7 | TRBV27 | CASSLGPLLEAEQYF | TGTGCCAGCAGCTTGGGCCCTTTACTAGAGGCCGAGCAGTACTTC
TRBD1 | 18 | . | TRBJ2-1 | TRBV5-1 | CASSRQGGTFSSYNEQFF | TGCGCCAGCAGCCGACAGGGGGGAACCTTTAGCTCCTACAATGAGCAGTTCTTC
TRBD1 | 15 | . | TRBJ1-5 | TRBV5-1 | CASSPQGDSTQPQHF | TGCGCCAGCAGCCCTCAGGGGGACAGTACTCAGCCCCAGCATTTT
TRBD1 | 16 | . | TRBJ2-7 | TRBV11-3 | CASSTRTGANSYEQYF | TGTGCCAGCAGCACCAGGACAGGGGCGAACTCCTACGAGCAGTACTTC
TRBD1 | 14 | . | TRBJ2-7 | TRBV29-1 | CSVVKDRDSYEQYF | TGCAGCGTTGTAAAGGACAGGGACTCCTACGAGCAGTACTTC
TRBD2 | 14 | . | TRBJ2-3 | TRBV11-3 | CASSLTGTKGTQYF | TGTGCCAGCAGCTTAACCGGGACTAAGGGTACGCAGTATTTT
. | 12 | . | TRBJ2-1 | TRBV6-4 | CASSGGRDEQFF | TGTGCCAGCAGTGGGGGGCGGGATGAGCAGTTCTTC
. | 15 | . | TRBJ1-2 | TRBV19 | CASSTDPDGKGGYTF | TGTGCCAGTAGTACCGACCCGGACGGGAAAGGTGGCTACACCTTC
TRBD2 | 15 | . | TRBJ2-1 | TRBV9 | CASSPSGSSYNEQFF | TGTGCCAGCAGCCCGAGCGGGAGTTCCTACAATGAGCAGTTCTTC
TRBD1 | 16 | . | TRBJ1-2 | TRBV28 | CASTKRTGDFNYGYTF | TGTGCCAGTACTAAAAGGACAGGGGACTTCAACTATGGCTACACCTTC
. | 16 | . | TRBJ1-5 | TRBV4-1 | CASSQGRGGGNQPQHF | TGCGCCAGCAGCCAAGGCCGGGGTGGAGGCAATCAGCCCCAGCATTTT
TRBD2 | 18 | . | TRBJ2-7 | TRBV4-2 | CASSQEELAGRLSYEQYF | TGTGCCAGCAGCCAAGAGGAACTAGCGGGACGATTATCCTACGAGCAGTACTTC
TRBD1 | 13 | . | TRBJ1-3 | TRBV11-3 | CASRGTDGNTIYF | TGTGCCAGCAGGGGGACAGATGGAAACACCATATATTTT
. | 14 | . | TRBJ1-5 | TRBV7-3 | CASSSDTWPQPQHF | TGTGCCAGCAGCTCCGACACTTGGCCCCAGCCCCAGCATTTT
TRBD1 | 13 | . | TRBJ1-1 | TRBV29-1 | CSAGQGGNTEAFF | TGCAGCGCGGGACAGGGGGGGAACACTGAAGCTTTCTTT
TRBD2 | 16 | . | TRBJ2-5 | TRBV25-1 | CASSDLRLAGKETQYF | TGTGCCAGCAGTGATTTACGCCTAGCGGGAAAAGAGACCCAGTACTTC
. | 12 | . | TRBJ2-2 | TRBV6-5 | CASKLGTGELFF | TGTGCCAGCAAGCTAGGCACCGGGGAGCTGTTTTTT
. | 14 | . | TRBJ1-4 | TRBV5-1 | CASSLGPQGSELFF | TGCGCCAGCAGCTTGGGTCCGCAGGGCTCGGAACTGTTTTTT
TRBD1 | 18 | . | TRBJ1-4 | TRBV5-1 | CASRGQGAGPATNEKLFF | TGCGCCTCGAGGGGACAGGGGGCAGGGCCTGCAACTAATGAAAAACTGTTTTTT
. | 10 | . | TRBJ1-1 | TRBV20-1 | CSAKGREAFF | TGCAGTGCCAAGGGGCGTGAAGCTTTCTTT
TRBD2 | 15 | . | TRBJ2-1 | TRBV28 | CASSFTSGYYNEQFF | TGTGCCAGCAGTTTCACTAGCGGGTACTACAATGAGCAGTTCTTC
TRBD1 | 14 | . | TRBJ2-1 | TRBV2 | CASSEGTGRSEQFF | TGTGCCAGCAGTGAAGGGACAGGGAGGAGTGAGCAGTTCTTC
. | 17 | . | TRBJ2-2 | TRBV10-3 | CAISESILRGGTGELFF | TGTGCCATCAGTGAGTCGATTTTGAGGGGAGGCACCGGGGAGCTGTTTTTT
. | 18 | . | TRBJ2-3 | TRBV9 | CASSGSPGTGSPTDTQYF | TGTGCCAGCAGCGGTAGCCCGGGTACGGGGAGTCCCACAGATACGCAGTATTTT
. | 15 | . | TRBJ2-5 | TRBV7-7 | CASSSQGTNQETQYF | TGTGCTAGCAGCTCGCAGGGGACGAACCAAGAGACCCAGTACTTC
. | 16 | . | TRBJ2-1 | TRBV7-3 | CASSPNSLNLYNEQFF | TGTGCCAGCAGCCCAAACTCCCTCAATTTGTACAATGAGCAGTTCTTC
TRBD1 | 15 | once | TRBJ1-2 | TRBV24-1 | CATSDPGTGDYAYTF | TGTGCCACCAGTGACCCCGGGACAGGGGACTATGCCTACACCTTC
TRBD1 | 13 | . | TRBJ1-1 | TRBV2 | CASSLGTGAEAFF | TGTGCCAGCAGCCTTGGGACAGGTGCTGAAGCTTTCTTT
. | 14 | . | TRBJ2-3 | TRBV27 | CASSLYGPTDTQYF | TGTGCCAGCAGTTTATATGGCCCCACAGATACGCAGTATTTT
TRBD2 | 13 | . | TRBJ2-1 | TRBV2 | CASLAGVGNEQFF | TGTGCCAGTTTAGCGGGAGTCGGCAATGAGCAGTTCTTC
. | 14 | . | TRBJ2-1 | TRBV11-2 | CASSLAGAYNEQFF | TGTGCCAGCAGCTTAGCGGGAGCCTACAATGAGCAGTTCTTC
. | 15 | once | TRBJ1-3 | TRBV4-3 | CASSQDRHSGNTIYF | TGCGCCAGCAGCCAAGACAGACACTCTGGAAACACCATATATTTT
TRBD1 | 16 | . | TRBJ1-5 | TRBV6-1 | CASSERQGANNQPQHF | TGTGCCAGCAGTGAACGGCAGGGGGCTAACAATCAGCCCCAGCATTTT
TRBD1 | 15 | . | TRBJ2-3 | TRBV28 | CASTSGGGSTDTQYF | TGTGCCAGCACCTCAGGGGGTGGTAGCACAGATACGCAGTATTTT